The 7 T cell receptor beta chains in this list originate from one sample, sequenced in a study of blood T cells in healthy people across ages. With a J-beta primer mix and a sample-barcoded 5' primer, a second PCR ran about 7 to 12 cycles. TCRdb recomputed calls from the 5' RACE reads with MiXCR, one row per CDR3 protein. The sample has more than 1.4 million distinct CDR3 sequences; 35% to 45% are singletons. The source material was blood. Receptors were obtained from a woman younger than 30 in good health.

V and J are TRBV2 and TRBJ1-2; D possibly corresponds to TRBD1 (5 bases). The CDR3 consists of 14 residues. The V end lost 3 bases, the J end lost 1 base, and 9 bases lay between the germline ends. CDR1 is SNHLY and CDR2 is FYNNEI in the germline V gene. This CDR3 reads CASSDAGLNYGYTF. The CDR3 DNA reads TGTGCCAGCAGTGACGCAGGGCTTAACTATGGCTACACCTTC.

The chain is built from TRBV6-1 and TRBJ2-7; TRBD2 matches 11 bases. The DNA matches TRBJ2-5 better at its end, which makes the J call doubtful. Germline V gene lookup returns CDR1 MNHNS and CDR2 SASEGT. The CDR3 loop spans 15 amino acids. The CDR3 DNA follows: TGTGCCAGCAGTGGGCGACTAGCGGGGAAAGAGACCCAGTACTTC. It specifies CASSGRLAGKETQYF.

The CDR3 sequence is CASSQGLENTEAFF. The CDR3 DNA follows: TGTGCCAGCAGCCAAGGGCTGGAGAACACTGAAGCTTTCTTT. The V gene is TRBV14, the J gene TRBJ1-1; the D is unclear. The CDR3 loop spans 14 amino acids. Trimming shortened V by 1 base and J by 1 base, and 7 bases separated the two germline ends. Looked up from germline, CDR1 is SGHDN and CDR2 is FVKESK.

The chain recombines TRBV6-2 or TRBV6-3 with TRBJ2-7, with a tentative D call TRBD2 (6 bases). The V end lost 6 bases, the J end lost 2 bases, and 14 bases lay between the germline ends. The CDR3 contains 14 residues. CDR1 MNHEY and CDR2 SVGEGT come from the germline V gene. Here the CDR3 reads CASRRLVTTYEQYF. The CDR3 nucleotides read TGTGCCAGCAGGAGACTAGTTACAACCTACGAGCAGTACTTC.

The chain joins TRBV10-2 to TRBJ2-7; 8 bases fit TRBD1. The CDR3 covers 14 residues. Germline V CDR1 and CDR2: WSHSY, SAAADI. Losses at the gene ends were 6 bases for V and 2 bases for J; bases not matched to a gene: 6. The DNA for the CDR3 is TGCGCCAGCAGGGGACAGGCCAAGACCTACGAGCAGTACTTC. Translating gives CASRGQAKTYEQYF.

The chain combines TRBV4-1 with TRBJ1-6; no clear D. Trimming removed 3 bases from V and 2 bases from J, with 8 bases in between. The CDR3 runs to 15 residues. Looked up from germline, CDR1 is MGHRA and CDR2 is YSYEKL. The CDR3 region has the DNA TGCGCCAGCAGCCAGGGTGCTCCCTATAATTCACCCCTCCACTTT. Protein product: CASSQGAPYNSPLHF.

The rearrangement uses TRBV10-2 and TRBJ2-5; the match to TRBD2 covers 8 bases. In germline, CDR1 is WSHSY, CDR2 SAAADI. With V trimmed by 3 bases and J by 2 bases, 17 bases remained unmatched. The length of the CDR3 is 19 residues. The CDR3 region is CASSDPPGVGAGVQETQYF. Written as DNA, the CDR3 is TGCGCCAGCAGTGACCCACCGGGCGTCGGAGCGGGGGTACAAGAGACCCAGTACTTC.